The T cell receptor (beta chain) under discussion was sequenced for a study of blood T cells in healthy people across ages. Alongside a J-beta primer mix, a sample-barcoded 5' primer served in a second PCR lasting about 7 to 12 cycles. TCRdb called the 5' RACE reads again in MiXCR, with one record for every CDR3 protein. The sample has 650,000 to 700,000 distinct CDR3 sequences, about 50% seen once. Per germline, CDR1 ENHRY and CDR2 SYGVKD. The CDR3 loop spans 13 amino acids. This clonotype has only one observation. Since a much larger clone is just one base distant, this may be a read error. V and J are TRBV10-3 and TRBJ2-5, with TRBD1 matching over 9 bases. The better agreement between TRBJ2-7 and the DNA end casts doubt on the J call. The specimen sequenced was blood. The clonotype comes from a woman over 75 in good health. This CDR3 is CAISEDRGYEQYF. The CDR3 DNA is TGTGCCATCAGTGAGGACAGGGGGTACGAGCAGTACTTC.